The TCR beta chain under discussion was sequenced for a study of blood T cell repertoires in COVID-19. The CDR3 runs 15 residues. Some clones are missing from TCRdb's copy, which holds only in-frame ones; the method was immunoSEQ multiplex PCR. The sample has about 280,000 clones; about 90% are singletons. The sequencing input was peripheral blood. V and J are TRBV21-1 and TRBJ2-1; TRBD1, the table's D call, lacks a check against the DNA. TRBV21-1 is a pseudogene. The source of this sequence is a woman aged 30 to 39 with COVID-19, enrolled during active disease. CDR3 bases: TGTGCCAGCAGCAGCGGGACAGGGGTCTACAATGAGCAGTTCTTC. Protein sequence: CASSSGTGVYNEQFF.